The 30 T cell receptor beta chains given below trace back to one sample, sequenced in a study of blood T cell repertoires in COVID-19. Clones were read by immunoSEQ multiplex PCR, and TCRdb kept only the in-frame ones, dropping some. The sample lists around 250,000 clones; 88% were seen once. Sequences were obtained from peripheral blood. The source of these receptors is a human donor in a cohort sampled during active COVID-19.

This clone was detected once. This rearrangement joins TRBV9 to TRBJ1-1; TRBD1 aligns across 9 bases. There are 15 residues in the CDR3. The J segment lost 4 bases and the V segment lost 0 bases, leaving 4 bases of the junction unmatched. Germline loops: CDR1 SGDLS, CDR2 YYNGEE. The CDR3 DNA reads TGTGCCAGCAGCGTAGGTACAGGGGGCAGCACTGAAGCTTTCTTT. Its protein is CASSVGTGGSTEAFF. The variable domain in full, completed from reference TRBV9 and TRBJ1-1, reads DSGVTQTPKHLITATGQRVTLRCSPRSGDLSVYWYQQSLDQGLQFLIQYYNGEERAKGNILERFSAQQFPDLHSELNLSSLELGDSALYFCASSVGTGGSTEAFFGQGTRLTVV.

CDR3 DNA: TGTGCCACCAGCAGAGATCCGAGGGAGGTCAACGAGCAGTACTTC. This codes for CATSRDPREVNEQYF. This sequence joins TRBV15 and TRBJ2-7; D is perhaps TRBD2 (6 bases). This CDR3 is 15 amino acids long. Germline V CDR1 and CDR2: LNHNV, YYDKDF (reference sequence). V was shortened by 0 bases and J by 5 bases, with 14 bases between the two germline ends. Looking up the rest from reference TRBV15 and TRBJ2-7 gives the full variable domain: DAMVIQNPRYQVTQFGKPVTLSCSQTLNHNVMYWYQQKSSQAPKLLFHYYDKDFNNEADTPDNFQSRRPNTSFCFLDIRSPGLGDTAMYLCATSRDPREVNEQYFGPGTRLTVT.

The chain carries TRBV4-3 and TRBJ2-7; the D gene is possibly TRBD1 (5 bases). This CDR3 is 14 amino acids long. V was trimmed by 4 bases and J by 4 bases, leaving 14 bases between them. Germline values: CDR1 LGHNA, CDR2 YSLEER. CDR3 bases: TGCGCCAGCAGCCCGACCCTTACAGGTTACGAGCAGTACTTC. It translates to CASSPTLTGYEQYF.

The genes are TRBV10-3 and TRBJ1-2; D is possibly TRBD1 (6 bases). Trimming left V 4 bases short and J 5 bases short, with 14 bases between. This CDR3 comprises 14 residues. Germline V gene sequence: CDR1 ENHRY, CDR2 SYGVKD. The CDR3: CAISVSAGEYGYTF. For the CDR3, the DNA is TGTGCCATCAGTGTGAGTGCAGGGGAATATGGCTACACCTTC.

V and J are TRBV4-3 and TRBJ1-1; D ambiguous. V lost 0 bases, J lost 5 bases, and 10 bases lay in between. Germline lookup yields CDR1 LGHNA and CDR2 YSLEER. The CDR3 spans 14 residues. CDR3 nucleotides: TGCGCCAGCAGCCAAGATATCGGGAGGACTGAAGCTTTCTTT. This encodes CASSQDIGRTEAFF.

The chain employs TRBV7-6 and TRBJ2-5, with TRBD2 matching 14 bases. The CDR3 consists of 19 residues. CDR1 is SGHVS and CDR2 is FNYEAQ in the germline V gene. Trimming removed 5 bases from V and 5 bases from J; junction bases left unmatched: 16. The CDR3 DNA reads as TGTGCCAGCAGCCCGACGACTAGCGGGGGGGGCCGGTTGAGGGAGACCCAGTACTTC. Translation: CASSPTTSGGGRLRETQYF.

V is TRBV5-1 and J is TRBJ2-1; TRBD1 is a possible D gene (6 bases). The CDR3 is 12 residues long. CDR1 and CDR2 from the germline V gene are SGHRS and YFSETQ. The V and J ends lost 7 bases and 13 bases respectively, with 18 bases between them. Written as DNA, the CDR3 is TGCGCCAGCGAGGGGGACCGCCATACCCAGTTCTTC. This sequence encodes CASEGDRHTQFF.

The chain combines TRBV28 with TRBJ2-7; D possibly corresponds to TRBD1 (6 bases). V was shortened by 6 bases and J by 2 bases, with 8 bases between the two germline ends. The CDR3 is 12 residues long. The V gene's germline CDR1 is MDHEN and CDR2 SYDVKM. The CDR3 bases are TGTGCCAGCAGGGACAGTCCCTACGAGCAGTACTTC. As protein: CASRDSPYEQYF.

V usage is TRBV7-2 and J usage is TRBJ2-5; a possible D gene is TRBD2 (6 bases). The V and J ends lost 5 bases and 1 base respectively, with 11 bases between them. Germline lookup yields CDR1 SGHTA and CDR2 FQGNSA. CDR3 length: 14 amino acids. The CDR3 sequence: CASSKLATQETQYF. The DNA of the CDR3 is TGTGCCAGCAGCAAACTAGCTACCCAAGAGACCCAGTACTTC.

This clone was found once. The chain carries TRBV27 and TRBJ1-2; D unclear. Per germline, CDR1 MNHEY and CDR2 SMNVEV (reference sequence). The length of the CDR3 is 13 residues. V lost 6 bases to trimming and J lost 4 bases, with 12 bases between them. In DNA form, the CDR3 reads TGTGCCAGCAGCCCGTCCCCCTCCTATGGCTACACCTTC. This translates into CASSPSPSYGYTF.

CDR3 protein: CASSPGAMNTEAFF. The CDR3 nucleotides are TGTGCCAGCTCACCAGGGGCGATGAACACTGAAGCTTTCTTT. The J gene is TRBJ1-1, the V gene TRBV18, with TRBD1 as a possible D gene (5 bases). There are 14 residues in the CDR3. Germline loops: CDR1 KGHSH, CDR2 LQKENI. Trimming stripped 2 bases from V and 0 bases from J, with 7 bases between.

CDR3 in DNA: TGTGCCAGCAGCTTACCGATGGAATCCGTCGCGGACTTGTCCTACAATGAGCAGTTCTTC. It codes for CASSLPMESVADLSYNEQFF. The chain uses TRBV7-8 and TRBJ2-1; a possible D gene is TRBD2 (5 bases). V lost 2 bases to trimming and J lost 1 base, with 24 bases between them. Germline V gives CDR1 SGHVS, CDR2 FQNEAQ. This CDR3 spans 20 amino acids.

The V call is TRBV7-6, the J call TRBJ1-4, with D perhaps matching TRBD1 (5 bases). The V and J ends lost 2 bases and 8 bases respectively, with 18 bases between them. CDR1 is SGHVS, CDR2 FNYEAQ, per germline. This CDR3 has 16 residues. CDR3 nucleotides: TGTGCCAGCAGCTTAAATCCGGGGGGGAGTCGCGAAAAACTGTTTTTT. This encodes CASSLNPGGSREKLFF. Filled out from reference TRBV7-6 and TRBJ1-4, the complete variable domain reads GAGVSQSPRYKVTKRGQDVALRCDPISGHVSLYWYRQALGQGPEFLTYFNYEAQQDKSGLPNDRFSAERPEGSISTLTIQRTEQRDSAMYRCASSLNPGGSREKLFFGSGTQLSVL.

The gene calls are TRBV9 and TRBJ2-7; D perhaps matches TRBD1 (5 bases). The germline V gene has CDR1 SGDLS and CDR2 YYNGEE. Trimming stripped 3 bases from V and 2 bases from J, with 15 bases between. This CDR3 is 15 amino acids long. The CDR3 is CASSGSGFPTYEQYF. The CDR3 nucleotides read TGTGCCAGCAGCGGTTCAGGGTTCCCTACCTACGAGCAGTACTTC.

This clone appeared once. This chain connects TRBV4-3 to TRBJ2-1; 7 bases match TRBD2. The CDR3 totals 15 residues. Germline CDR1 is LGHNA and CDR2 is YSLEER. Trimming at V came to 0 bases and at J to 4 bases, leaving 3 bases not matched to a gene. The CDR3 loop reads CASSQDPREYNEQFF. Here the CDR3 DNA reads TGCGCCAGCAGCCAAGACCCGCGGGAGTACAATGAGCAGTTCTTC.

This chain links TRBV12-3 or TRBV12-4 with TRBJ2-7; D ambiguous. This CDR3 is 12 amino acids long. Trimming left V 6 bases short and J 5 bases short, with 11 bases between. CDR3 region: CASSSFRDEQYF. The CDR3 bases are TGTGCCAGCAGCTCGTTCCGAGACGAGCAGTACTTC.

The chain has TRBV28 and TRBJ1-5, with no clear D. The ends were cut back, 5 bases at V and 1 base at J, with 15 bases in the middle. The length of the CDR3 is 16 residues. From germline, CDR1 is MDHEN and CDR2 SYDVKM. CDR3 DNA: TGTGCCAGCAGTCACGGATCTAGGATAAGCAATCAGCCCCAGCATTTT. Its protein is CASSHGSRISNQPQHF.

The chain has TRBV10-3 and TRBJ1-2; no clear D. Germline CDR1 ENHRY, CDR2 SYGVKD. The V end lost 6 bases, the J end lost 7 bases, and 18 bases lay between the germline ends. The CDR3 is 14 amino acids. DNA of the CDR3: TGTGCCATCAGACTTTTTGAAGTGGAGGGTGGCTACACCTTC. Amino acids: CAIRLFEVEGGYTF.

This sequence joins TRBV9 and TRBJ1-5; 9 bases match TRBD1. V gave up 0 bases and J gave up 2 bases; unmatched junction bases: 6. The CDR3 runs 17 residues. Germline V gives CDR1 SGDLS, CDR2 YYNGEE. The CDR3 sequence is CASSVGNRGQGNQPQHF. The CDR3 DNA sequence: TGTGCCAGCAGCGTAGGAAACAGGGGGCAAGGCAATCAGCCCCAGCATTTT.

This clone was picked up a small number of times. V usage is TRBV7-9 and J usage is TRBJ2-7; 7 bases align to TRBD1. Germline-derived CDR1 and CDR2 are SEHNR and FQNEAQ (reference sequence). V was pared by 1 base and J by 12 bases, with 6 bases of the junction left unmatched. The CDR3 spans 12 residues. CDR3 protein: CASSLEGQSAYF. The CDR3 DNA reads TGTGCCAGCAGCTTAGAGGGACAGTCGGCGTACTTC.

There are a few counts of this clone. Here the CDR3 DNA reads TGTGCCAGTAGTCAAGCCGGGACTTCAGACCATGAGCAGTTCTTC. As protein: CASSQAGTSDHEQFF. The rearrangement links TRBV19 to TRBJ2-1, with D possibly matching TRBD2 (6 bases). Germline CDR1 LNHDA, CDR2 SQIVND (reference sequence). Trimming pared 5 bases from V and 8 bases from J, leaving 19 bases between. The CDR3 is made up of 15 amino acids.

This clone showed up just once. The V and J genes are TRBV6-5 and TRBJ1-1; 7 bases line up with TRBD1. This CDR3 is 13 amino acids long. From germline, CDR1 is MNHEY and CDR2 SVGAGI. Germline trimming cut 4 bases from V and 3 bases from J; bases unmatched to any gene: 2. The CDR3 loop reads CASSFTGDTEAFF. The CDR3 nucleotides are TGTGCCAGCAGTTTTACAGGGGACACTGAAGCTTTCTTT.

The chain couples TRBV4-2 to TRBJ2-1, with 8 positions matching TRBD2. Looked up from germline, CDR1 is LGHNA and CDR2 is YNFKEQ. J was trimmed by 0 bases and V by 1 base; bases with no gene match: 8. The CDR3 spans 18 residues. The CDR3 protein is CASSQVVISGTSYNEQFF. DNA for the CDR3: TGTGCCAGCAGCCAAGTAGTAATTAGCGGGACCTCCTACAATGAGCAGTTCTTC.

The chain employs TRBV11-1 and TRBJ2-1; no definite D call. CDR1 and CDR2 (germline): SGHAT, FQDESV (reference sequence). V shed 5 bases and J shed 0 bases, with 14 bases lying between them. The CDR3 loop spans 16 amino acids. CDR3 loop: CASSPEAYSSYNEQFF. The CDR3 coding sequence is TGTGCCAGCAGCCCTGAGGCCTATAGCTCCTACAATGAGCAGTTCTTC.

The genes are TRBV6-5 and TRBJ1-2, with D possibly being TRBD1 (6 bases). CDR3 length equals 14 residues. Trimming pared 5 bases from V and 2 bases from J, leaving 12 bases between. Germline values: CDR1 MNHEY, CDR2 SVGAGI. CDR3 sequence (DNA): TGTGCCAGCAGTACCGGACAGCTCAACTATGGCTACACCTTC. Its translation is CASSTGQLNYGYTF.

This clone was detected only a few times. J is TRBJ1-2 and V is TRBV9; D is uncertain. The V gene lost 6 bases and the J gene lost 7 bases, with 19 bases spanning the gap. The germline V gene has CDR1 SGDLS and CDR2 YYNGEE. The CDR3 is 14 amino acids. This chain's CDR3 is CASTRGEAAGGYTF. The CDR3 coding sequence is TGTGCCAGCACCCGCGGGGAAGCGGCGGGTGGCTACACCTTC.

V usage is TRBV11-2 and J usage is TRBJ1-2; TRBD1 is a possible D gene (6 bases). V was clipped by 0 bases and J by 2 bases, with 10 bases between them. From germline, CDR1 is SGHAT and CDR2 FQNNGV. The CDR3 extends over 15 amino acids. The CDR3 loop reads CASSLDLQGNYGYTF. The CDR3 DNA follows: TGTGCCAGCAGCTTAGATTTACAGGGAAACTATGGCTACACCTTC.

V is TRBV4-3 and J is TRBJ2-7, with 7 bases matching TRBD1. Germline V gene data show CDR1 as LGHNA and CDR2 as YSLEER. The CDR3 is 15 residues long. V lost 0 bases to trimming and J lost 0 bases; unmatched junction nucleotides: 2. CDR3 amino acids: CASSQEWTGSYEQYF. CDR3 in DNA: TGCGCCAGCAGCCAAGAATGGACAGGCTCCTACGAGCAGTACTTC.

The V and J genes are TRBV11-2 and TRBJ2-1, with 11 nucleotides matching TRBD2. Unmatched junction bases numbered 10, after V lost 5 bases and J lost 7 bases. The CDR3 is 16 residues long. Germline loops: CDR1 SGHAT, CDR2 FQNNGV. The CDR3 spells CASSLLSGRASNEQFF. The CDR3 DNA reads as TGTGCCAGCAGCCTTCTTAGCGGGAGGGCCTCGAATGAGCAGTTCTTC. Drawing the rest from reference TRBV11-2 and TRBJ2-1, the complete variable domain is EAGVAQSPRYKIIEKRQSVAFWCNPISGHATLYWYQQILGQGPKLLIQFQNNGVVDDSQLPKDRFSAERLKGVDSTLKIQPAKLEDSAVYLCASSLLSGRASNEQFFGPGTRLTVL.

The chain has TRBV28 and TRBJ1-2, with D hard to call. V was clipped by 4 bases and J by 6 bases, with 9 bases between them. CDR3 length: 12 amino acids. Germline V gives CDR1 MDHEN, CDR2 SYDVKM. The CDR3 region is CASSSGRNGYTF. In nucleotides, the CDR3 is TGTGCCAGCAGTTCGGGTAGAAATGGCTACACCTTC.